This T cell receptor beta chain appears in the sequencing data of a study of technical replicates of blood from a few donors. Sequencing used immunoSEQ multiplex PCR; TCRdb keeps in-frame clones, though not all of them. The data contain approximately 79,000 clones, about 97% of them singletons. The CDR3 has 15 amino acids. Germline V gene data show CDR1 as MNHNS and CDR2 as SASEGT. Trimming took 8 bases from V and 5 from J; bases not matched to a gene: 9. The chain joins TRBV6-1 to TRBJ2-3; 11 nucleotides match TRBD2. Source material: T cells isolated from PBMCs. This clonotype was obtained from a human donor in good health. The CDR3 protein is CASGPLAGEGDTQYF. The CDR3 DNA reads as TGTGCCAGCGGCCCACTAGCGGGAGAAGGAGATACGCAGTATTTT.